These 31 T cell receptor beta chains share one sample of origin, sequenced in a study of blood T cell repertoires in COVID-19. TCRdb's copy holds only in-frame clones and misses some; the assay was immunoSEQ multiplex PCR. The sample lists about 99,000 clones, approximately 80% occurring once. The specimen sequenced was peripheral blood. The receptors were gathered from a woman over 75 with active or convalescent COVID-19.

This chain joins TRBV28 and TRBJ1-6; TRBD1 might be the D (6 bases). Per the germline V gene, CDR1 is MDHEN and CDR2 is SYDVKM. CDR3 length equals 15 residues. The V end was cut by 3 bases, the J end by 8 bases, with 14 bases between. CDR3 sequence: CASSLGDTQHSPLHF. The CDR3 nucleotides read TGTGCCAGCAGTTTGGGGGACACCCAGCATTCACCCCTCCACTTT.

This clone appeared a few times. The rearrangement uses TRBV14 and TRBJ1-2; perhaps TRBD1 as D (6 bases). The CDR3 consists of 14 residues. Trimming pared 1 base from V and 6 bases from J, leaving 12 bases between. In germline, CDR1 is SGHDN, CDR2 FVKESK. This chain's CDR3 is CASSQGGRRDGYTF. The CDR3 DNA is TGTGCCAGCAGCCAAGGGGGGCGCCGGGATGGCTACACCTTC.

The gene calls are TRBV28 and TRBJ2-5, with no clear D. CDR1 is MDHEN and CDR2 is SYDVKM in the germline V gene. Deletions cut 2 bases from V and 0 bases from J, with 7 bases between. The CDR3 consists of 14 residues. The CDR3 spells CASSLGPNQETQYF. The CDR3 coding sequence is TGTGCCAGCAGTTTAGGGCCGAACCAAGAGACCCAGTACTTC.

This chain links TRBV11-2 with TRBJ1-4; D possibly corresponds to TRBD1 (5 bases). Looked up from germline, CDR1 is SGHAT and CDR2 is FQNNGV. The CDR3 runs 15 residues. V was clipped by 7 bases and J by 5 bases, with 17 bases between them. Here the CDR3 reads CASTLVGGRNEKLFF. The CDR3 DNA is TGTGCCAGCACCCTCGTCGGGGGGAGGAATGAAAAACTGTTTTTT.

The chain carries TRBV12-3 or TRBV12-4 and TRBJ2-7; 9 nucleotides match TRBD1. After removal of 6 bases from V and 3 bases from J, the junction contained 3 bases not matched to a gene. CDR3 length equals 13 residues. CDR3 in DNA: TGTGCCAGCAGGAGGACAGGGGACTACGAGCAGTACTTC. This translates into CASRRTGDYEQYF.

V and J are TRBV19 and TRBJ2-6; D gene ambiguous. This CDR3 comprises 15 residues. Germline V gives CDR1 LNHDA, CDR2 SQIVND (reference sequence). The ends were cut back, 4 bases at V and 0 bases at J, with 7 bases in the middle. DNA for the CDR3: TGTGCCAGTAGTACCTTATACTCTGGGGCCAACGTCCTGACTTTC. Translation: CASSTLYSGANVLTF.

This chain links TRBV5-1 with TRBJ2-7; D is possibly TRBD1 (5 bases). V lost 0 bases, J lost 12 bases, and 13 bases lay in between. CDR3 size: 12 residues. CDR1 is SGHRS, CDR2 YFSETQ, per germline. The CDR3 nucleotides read TGCGCCAGCAGCTTGGAGGGCAGGGTTTGGTACTTC. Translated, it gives CASSLEGRVWYF. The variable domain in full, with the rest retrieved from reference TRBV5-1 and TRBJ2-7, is KAGVTQTPRYLIKTRGQQVTLSCSPISGHRSVSWYQQTPGQGLQFLFEYFSETQRNKGNFPGRFSGRQFSNSRSEMNVSTLELGDSALYLCASSLEGRVWYFGPGTRLTVT.

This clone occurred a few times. The CDR3 is CASSLIGQGSPGELFF. CDR3 in DNA: TGTGCCAGCAGCTTAATCGGACAGGGGTCCCCCGGGGAGCTGTTTTTT. The rearrangement uses TRBV7-2 and TRBJ2-2; 9 positions agree with TRBD1. The junction had 7 bases not matched to a gene; V was cut back by 2 bases and J by 6 bases. Germline V gene lookup returns CDR1 SGHTA and CDR2 FQGNSA. The CDR3 is 16 residues long.

The CDR3 DNA sequence: TGTGCCAGCTCTCTGGGACTAGCGGCGGCGGGCACCGGGGAGCTGTTTTTT. Encoded protein: CASSLGLAAAGTGELFF. The J gene is TRBJ2-2, the V gene TRBV18; TRBD2 aligns across 11 bases. The CDR3 contains 17 residues. Germline lookup yields CDR1 KGHSH and CDR2 LQKENI. V lost 6 bases, J lost 4 bases, and 10 bases stayed unmatched.

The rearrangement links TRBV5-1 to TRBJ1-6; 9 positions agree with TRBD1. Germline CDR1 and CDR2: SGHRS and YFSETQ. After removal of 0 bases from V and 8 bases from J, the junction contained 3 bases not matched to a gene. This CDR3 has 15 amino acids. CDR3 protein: CASSLEQGAHSPLHF. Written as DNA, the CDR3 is TGCGCCAGCAGCTTGGAACAGGGGGCACATTCACCCCTCCACTTT.

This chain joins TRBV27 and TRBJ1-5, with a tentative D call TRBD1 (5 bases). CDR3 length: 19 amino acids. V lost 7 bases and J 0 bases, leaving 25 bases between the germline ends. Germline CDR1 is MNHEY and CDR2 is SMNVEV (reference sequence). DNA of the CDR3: TGTGCCAGCACCTCCTTTAGGGACGTACGGGGGGGTAGCAATCAGCCCCAGCATTTT. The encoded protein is CASTSFRDVRGGSNQPQHF.

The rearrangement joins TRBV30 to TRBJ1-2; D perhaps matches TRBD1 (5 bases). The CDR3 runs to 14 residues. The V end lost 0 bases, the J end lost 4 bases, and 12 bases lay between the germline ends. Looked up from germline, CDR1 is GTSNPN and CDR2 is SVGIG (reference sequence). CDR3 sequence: CAWSVPGGFYGYTF. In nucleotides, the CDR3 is TGTGCCTGGAGTGTACCGGGGGGGTTCTATGGCTACACCTTC.

The CDR3 sequence is CASSSDRGTYNEQFF. The CDR3 DNA is TGTGCCAGCAGCTCTGACAGGGGAACCTACAATGAGCAGTTCTTC. The chain uses TRBV7-2 and TRBJ2-1, with TRBD1 identical over 8 bases. This CDR3 is built from 15 residues. Germline loops: CDR1 SGHTA, CDR2 FQGNSA. Trimming cost V 4 bases and J 2 bases; bases outside gene matches: 4.

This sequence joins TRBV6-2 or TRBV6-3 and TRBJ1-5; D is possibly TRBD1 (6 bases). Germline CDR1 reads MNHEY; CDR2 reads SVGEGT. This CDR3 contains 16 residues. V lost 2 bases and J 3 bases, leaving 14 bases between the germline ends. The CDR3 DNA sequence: TGTGCCAGCAGTTACGTGGGGGGGCGGAACAATCAGCCCCAGCATTTT. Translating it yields CASSYVGGRNNQPQHF.

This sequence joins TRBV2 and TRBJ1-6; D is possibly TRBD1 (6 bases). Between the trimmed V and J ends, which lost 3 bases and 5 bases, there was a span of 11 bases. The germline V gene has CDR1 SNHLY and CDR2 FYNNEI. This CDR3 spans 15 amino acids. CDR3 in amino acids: CASSEGTTNNSPLHF. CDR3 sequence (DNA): TGTGCCAGCAGTGAGGGGACAACAAATAATTCACCCCTCCACTTT. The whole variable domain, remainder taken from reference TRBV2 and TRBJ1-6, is EPEVTQTPSHQVTQMGQEVILRCVPISNHLYFYWYRQILGQKVEFLVSFYNNEISEKSEIFDDQFSVERPDGSNFTLKIRSTKLEDSAMYFCASSEGTTNNSPLHFGNGTRLTVT.

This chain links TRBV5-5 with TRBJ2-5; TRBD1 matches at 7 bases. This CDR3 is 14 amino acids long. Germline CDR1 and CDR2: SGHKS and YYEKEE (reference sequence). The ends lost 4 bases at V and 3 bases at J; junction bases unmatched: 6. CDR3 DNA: TGTGCCAGCAGCCCGACAGGGAGTGAAGAGACCCAGTACTTC. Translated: CASSPTGSEETQYF.

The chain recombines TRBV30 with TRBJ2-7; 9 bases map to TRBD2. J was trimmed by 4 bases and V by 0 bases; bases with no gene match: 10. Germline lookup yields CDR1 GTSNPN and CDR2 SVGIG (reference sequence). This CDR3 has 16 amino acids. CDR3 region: CAWSVLGGGAAYEQYF. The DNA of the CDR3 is TGTGCCTGGAGTGTACTGGGCGGGGGGGCGGCATACGAGCAGTACTTC.

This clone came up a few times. The CDR3 region has the DNA TGTGCCAGCAGTTCCGGGACAGGGCGTGGCTACACCTTC. Protein product: CASSSGTGRGYTF. The rearrangement joins TRBV6-4 to TRBJ1-2; TRBD1 aligns across 9 bases. Germline V CDR1 and CDR2: MRHNA, SNTAGT. Germline trimming cut 5 bases from V and 7 bases from J; bases unmatched to any gene: 5. The CDR3 extends over 13 amino acids.

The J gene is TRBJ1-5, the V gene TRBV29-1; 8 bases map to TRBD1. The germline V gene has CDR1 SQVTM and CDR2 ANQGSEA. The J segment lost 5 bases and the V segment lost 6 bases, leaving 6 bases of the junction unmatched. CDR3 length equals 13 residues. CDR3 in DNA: TGCAGCGTCGAGACAGGGGTTGATCAGCCCCAGCATTTT. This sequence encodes CSVETGVDQPQHF.

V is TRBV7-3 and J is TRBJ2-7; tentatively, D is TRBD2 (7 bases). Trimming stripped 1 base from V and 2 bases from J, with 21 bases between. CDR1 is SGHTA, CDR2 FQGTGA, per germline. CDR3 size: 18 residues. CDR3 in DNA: TGTGCCAGCAGCTTAAGGGGGGGGGCCGGGACATATCCCTACGAGCAGTACTTC. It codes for CASSLRGGAGTYPYEQYF.

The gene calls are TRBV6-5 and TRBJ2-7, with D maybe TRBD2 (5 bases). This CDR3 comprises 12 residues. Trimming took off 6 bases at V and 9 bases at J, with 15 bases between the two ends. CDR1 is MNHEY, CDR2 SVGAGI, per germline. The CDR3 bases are TGTGCCAGCAGGGGTTTGGTACGGGGGCAGTACTTC. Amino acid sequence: CASRGLVRGQYF.

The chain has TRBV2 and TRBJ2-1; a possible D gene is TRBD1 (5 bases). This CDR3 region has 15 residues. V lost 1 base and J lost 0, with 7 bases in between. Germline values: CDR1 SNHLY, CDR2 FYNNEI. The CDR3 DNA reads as TGTGCCAGCAGTGAAGACAGGTCCTCCTACAATGAGCAGTTCTTC. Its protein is CASSEDRSSYNEQFF.

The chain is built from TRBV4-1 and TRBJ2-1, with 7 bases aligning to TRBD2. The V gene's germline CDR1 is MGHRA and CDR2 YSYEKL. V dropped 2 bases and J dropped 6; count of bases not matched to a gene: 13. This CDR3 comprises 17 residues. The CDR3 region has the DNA TGCGCCAGCAGCCAAAAACAACGGGACTACCTTTTCAATGAGCAGTTCTTC. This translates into CASSQKQRDYLFNEQFF.

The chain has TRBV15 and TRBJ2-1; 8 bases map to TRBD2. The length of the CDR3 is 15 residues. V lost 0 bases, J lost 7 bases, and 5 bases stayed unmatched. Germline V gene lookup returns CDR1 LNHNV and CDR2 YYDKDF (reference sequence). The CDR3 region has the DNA TGTGCCACCAGCAGAGATAGACTAGCGCCTAATGAGCAGTTCTTC. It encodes CATSRDRLAPNEQFF.

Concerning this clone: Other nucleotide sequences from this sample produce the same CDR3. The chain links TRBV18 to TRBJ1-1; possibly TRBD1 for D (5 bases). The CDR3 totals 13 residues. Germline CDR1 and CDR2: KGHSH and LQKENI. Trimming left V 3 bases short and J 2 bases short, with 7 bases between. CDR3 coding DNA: TGTGCCAGCTCACCCCAGGGTAACACTGAAGCTTTCTTT. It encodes CASSPQGNTEAFF.

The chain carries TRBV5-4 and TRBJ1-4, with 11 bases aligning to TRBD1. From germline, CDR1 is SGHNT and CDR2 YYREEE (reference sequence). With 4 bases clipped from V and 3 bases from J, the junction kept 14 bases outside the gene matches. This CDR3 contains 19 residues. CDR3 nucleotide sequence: TGTGCCAGCAGCCTTGCCGGGACAGGGGGAATGGTGGCTAATGAAAAACTGTTTTTT. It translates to CASSLAGTGGMVANEKLFF.

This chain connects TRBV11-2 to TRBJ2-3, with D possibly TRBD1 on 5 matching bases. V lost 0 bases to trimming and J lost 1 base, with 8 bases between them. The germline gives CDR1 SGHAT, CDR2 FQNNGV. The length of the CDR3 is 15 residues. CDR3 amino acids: CASSLEGVGTDTQYF. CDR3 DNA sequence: TGTGCCAGCAGCTTAGAAGGGGTGGGCACAGATACGCAGTATTTT. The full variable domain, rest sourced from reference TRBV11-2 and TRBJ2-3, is EAGVAQSPRYKIIEKRQSVAFWCNPISGHATLYWYQQILGQGPKLLIQFQNNGVVDDSQLPKDRFSAERLKGVDSTLKIQPAKLEDSAVYLCASSLEGVGTDTQYFGPGTRLTVL.

In nucleotides, the CDR3 is TGTGCCAGCAGCCGAGATGGGACAACTGGAAACACCATATATTTT. It codes for CASSRDGTTGNTIYF. The chain combines TRBV11-3 with TRBJ1-3, with a weak D call TRBD1 (6 bases). The CDR3 has 15 residues. Per the germline V gene, CDR1 is SGHNT and CDR2 is YENEEA. Trimming removed 5 bases at V and 2 bases at J, with 13 bases between.

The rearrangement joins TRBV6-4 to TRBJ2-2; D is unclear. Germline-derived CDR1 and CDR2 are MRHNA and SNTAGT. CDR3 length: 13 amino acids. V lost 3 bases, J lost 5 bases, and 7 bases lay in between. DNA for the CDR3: TGTGCCAGCAGTGATGTCCCAACCGGGGAGCTGTTTTTT. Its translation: CASSDVPTGELFF.

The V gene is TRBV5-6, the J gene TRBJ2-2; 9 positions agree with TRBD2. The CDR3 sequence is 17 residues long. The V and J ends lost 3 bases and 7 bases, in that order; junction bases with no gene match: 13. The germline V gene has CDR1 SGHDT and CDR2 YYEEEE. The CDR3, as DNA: TGTGCCAGCAGCTGGGGAGCGGGGGGCCCGATAGGCGGGGAGCTGTTTTTT. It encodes CASSWGAGGPIGGELFF.

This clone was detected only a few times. CDR3 in DNA: TGTGCCAGCAGCTTTGAGAGCTCCTACAATGAGCAGTTCTTC. Translating it yields CASSFESSYNEQFF. This chain connects TRBV7-2 to TRBJ2-1; no firm D call. The CDR3 is 14 residues long. V shed 3 bases and J shed 0 bases, with 6 bases lying between them. Germline-derived CDR1 and CDR2 are SGHTA and FQGNSA.